This T cell receptor beta chain was recorded in a study of blood T cell repertoires in COVID-19 (dated by TCRdb to the early 2020s). Regarding the research as a whole: Collaborator samples came from the United States, Italy and Spain and covered acute and convalescent phases of COVID-19. Sample metadata almost always included a de-identified subject ID, COVID-19 status, age in years and sex. Deeply sampled blood TCRbeta repertoires from subjects exposed to, actively infected with, or recovered from COVID-19 were included in the dataset. The repertoires were released in a freely available public database meant as a resource for research on the immune response to SARS-CoV-2. The material from the prospective study consisted of cDNA or gDNA derived from T cells, B-cell-depleted T cells, or PBMCs. Samples were obtained from the ongoing ImmuneRACE study (first 160 participants) and from 1,254 subjects provided by 6 global collaborators. Where available, HLA class I and class II types were obtained from metadata supplied by the sample provider rather than from assay-based typing.

Points the paper makes about the study in general: Clinical and demographic metadata were provided uncurated, with the amount varying by source and participant.

In regard to this clone: No antigen is known for it. No much larger clone is present one base from it, and per-base qualities are unavailable.

The CDR3 runs 11 amino acids, cysteine and phenylalanine included. This entry keeps only the CDR3 DNA: 33 bases, framed from base 1. Taken from the germline V gene (reference sequence), the CDR1 and CDR2 loops are DFQATT and SNEGSKA. V is cut by 8 bases and J by 8 bases, and the space between the germline ends is 12 bases. In Seattle, one collaborating source enrolled patients while the infection was active and tracked those patients longitudinally over the course of disease. Collaborating institutions collected whole blood in K2EDTA tubes following their own protocols. For TCRbeta analysis, collaborator samples were shipped as frozen whole blood, as isolated PBMCs, or as DNA extracted from either sample type. TCRbeta CDR3 regions were amplified from genomic DNA using the immunoSEQ Assay, a bias-controlled multiplex PCR. The study's own analysis went as follows. Nucleated cell counts per sample were estimated from amplification of reference gene primers within the assay. Sequence reads were collapsed and filtered to measure the absolute abundance of every unique TCRbeta CDR3 rearrangement. For each sample, productive Simpson clonality was calculated as the square root of Simpson's diversity index across productive rearrangements. TCRdb took this table from immuneACCESS and kept in-frame rearrangements with V and J called. Such tables lack part of the clones; where checked against another copy, unresolved V genes explain under half of the gap, and the rest is unexplained. For V, J and clone size, that table is used; D and trimming come from the DNA. The sample records 350,000 to 450,000 clones, approximately 87% of which are singletons. Together, the top ten hold 2.3% of the sample.

The clonotype comes from an older woman with COVID-19, enrolled during active disease. The sample was peripheral blood. The sequence joins TRBV20-1 to TRBJ1-4, with an unclear D gene assignment. The DNA sequence is TGCAGTTCGAACACGGGGGAAAAACTGTTTTTT. It specifies CSSNTGEKLFF.